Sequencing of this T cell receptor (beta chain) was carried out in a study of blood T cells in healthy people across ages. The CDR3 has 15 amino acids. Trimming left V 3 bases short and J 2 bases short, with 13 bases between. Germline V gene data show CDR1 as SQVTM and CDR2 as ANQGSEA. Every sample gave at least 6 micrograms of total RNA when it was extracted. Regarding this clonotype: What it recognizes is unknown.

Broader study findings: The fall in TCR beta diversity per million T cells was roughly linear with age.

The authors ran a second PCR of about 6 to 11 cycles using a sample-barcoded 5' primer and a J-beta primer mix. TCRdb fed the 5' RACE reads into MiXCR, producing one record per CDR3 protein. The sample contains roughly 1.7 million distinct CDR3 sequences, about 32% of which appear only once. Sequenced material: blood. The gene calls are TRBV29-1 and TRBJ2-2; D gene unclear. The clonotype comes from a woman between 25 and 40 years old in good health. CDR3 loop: CSVDSGRTNTGELFF. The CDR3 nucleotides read TGCAGCGTTGACTCGGGCCGGACCAACACCGGGGAGCTGTTTTTT.